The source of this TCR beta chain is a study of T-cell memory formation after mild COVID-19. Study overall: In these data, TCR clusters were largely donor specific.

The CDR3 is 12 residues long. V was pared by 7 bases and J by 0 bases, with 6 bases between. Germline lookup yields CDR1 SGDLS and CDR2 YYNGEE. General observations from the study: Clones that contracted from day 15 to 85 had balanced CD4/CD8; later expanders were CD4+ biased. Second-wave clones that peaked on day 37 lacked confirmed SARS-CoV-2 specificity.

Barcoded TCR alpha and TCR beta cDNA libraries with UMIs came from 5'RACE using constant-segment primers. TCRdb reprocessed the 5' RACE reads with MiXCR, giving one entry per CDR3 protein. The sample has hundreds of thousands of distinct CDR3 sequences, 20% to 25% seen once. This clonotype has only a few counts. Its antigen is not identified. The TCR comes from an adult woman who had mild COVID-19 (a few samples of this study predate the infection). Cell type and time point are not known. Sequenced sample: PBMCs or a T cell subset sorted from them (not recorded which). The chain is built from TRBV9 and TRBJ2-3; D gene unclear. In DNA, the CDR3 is TGTGCCAGCGGCCTGAGCACAGATACGCAGTATTTT. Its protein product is CASGLSTDTQYF.